This TCR beta chain stems from a study of T-cell memory formation after mild COVID-19. Study background: Most TCR clusters belonged to a single donor. Points from the study as a whole: Most CD4+ clones that shrank were in CM and EM, while CD8+ ones turned up in EMRA. Pre-infection memory carried some responding clones, suggesting that cross-reactive memory joined.

This CDR3 contains 15 residues. Germline CDR1 reads MNHEY; CDR2 reads SVGEGT. V lost 6 bases to trimming and J lost 4 bases, with 18 bases between them. TCRdb called the 5' RACE reads again in MiXCR, with one record for every CDR3 protein. This table holds about 240,000 distinct CDR3 sequences, roughly 9.4% found once. This clonotype was seen at least ten times. The antigen is unknown. Sequenced material: PBMCs or a T cell subset sorted from them (not recorded which). The TCR was taken from a man younger than 35 who had mild COVID-19 (a few samples of this study predate the infection). Cell type and time point are not known. The chain carries TRBV6-2 or TRBV6-3 and TRBJ2-5; D might be TRBD1 or TRBD2, each matching 5 bases. The CDR3 coding sequence is TGTGCCAGCAGCACCGGGACCGCCTTTGGAGAGACCCAGTACTTC. Its translation is CASSTGTAFGETQYF.